This T cell receptor (beta chain) derives from a study of CD8+ T cells in alopecia areata. Study outcomes and limitations: Lesional scalp exceeded normal scalp in clonality, especially in alopecia totalis/universalis. Scalp repertoires also include resident alphabeta T cells from normal skin. For patients receiving tofacitinib, scalp clonality and expanded CD8+ clones among the top 100 significantly decreased.

Isolated RNA was reverse transcribed into cDNA used as the sequencing template. TCRdb keeps only in-frame clones here, not all; method: immunoSEQ multiplex PCR. Among a few hundred thousand clones, roughly three fifths were seen once, and the ten largest hold over 1%. Treatment here: oral pan-JAK inhibitor, 5-10 mg twice daily. Alopecia areata patients provided lesional scalp punch biopsies and peripheral blood. CDR3 size: 16 residues. Trimming stripped 4 bases from V and 1 base from J, with 19 bases between. Germline-derived CDR1 and CDR2 are SQVTM and ANQGSEA. Comments on this clone: Its antigen is still unknown.

The chain links TRBV29-1 to TRBJ1-2; D unresolved. The source of this sequence is a human donor with alopecia areata. Specimen: CD4+ T cells sorted from blood, collected at week 44, from a patient treated with tofacitinib. The CDR3 reads CSVAEDSIKGNYGYTF. The CDR3 DNA sequence: TGCAGCGTTGCCGAGGACTCCATAAAGGGTAACTATGGCTACACCTTC.